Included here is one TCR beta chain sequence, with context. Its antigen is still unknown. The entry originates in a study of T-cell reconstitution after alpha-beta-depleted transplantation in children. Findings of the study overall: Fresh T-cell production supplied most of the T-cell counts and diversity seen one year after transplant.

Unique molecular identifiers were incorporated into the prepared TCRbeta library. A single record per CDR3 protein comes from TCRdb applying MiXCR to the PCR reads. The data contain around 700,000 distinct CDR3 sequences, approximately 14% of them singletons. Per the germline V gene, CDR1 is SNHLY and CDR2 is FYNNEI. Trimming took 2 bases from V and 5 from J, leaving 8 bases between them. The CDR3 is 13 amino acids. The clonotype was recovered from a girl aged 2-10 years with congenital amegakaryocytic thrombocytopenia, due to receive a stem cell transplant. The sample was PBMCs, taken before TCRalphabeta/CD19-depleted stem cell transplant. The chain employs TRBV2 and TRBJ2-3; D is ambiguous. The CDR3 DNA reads TGTGCCAGCAGTGAACAGAAGAGAGATACGCAGTATTTT. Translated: CASSEQKRDTQYF.